Sequencing of this TCR beta chain was carried out in a study of human T cells and chemical hapten exposure. The time point: patch test 3, about 24 weeks after DPC sensitization. The treatment here: therapeutic diphenylcyclopropenone sensitization with weekly scalp DPC. Many counts were recorded for this clonotype. CDR1 and CDR2 from the germline V gene are MDHEN and SYDVKM. With 6 bases clipped from V and 5 bases from J, the junction kept 13 bases outside the gene matches. This CDR3 is built from 16 residues. MiXCR, applied by TCRdb to the RACE reads, yields one record per CDR3 protein. The sample includes over 70,000 distinct CDR3 sequences, 11% seen only once; the top ten take about 0.95%.

The TCR was taken from a woman in her twenties or thirties with alopecia areata. Some clones in this sample may be carry-over from other donors' samples. The chain employs TRBV28 and TRBJ1-1; 9 bases are a match to TRBD1. Here the sequenced sample was whole blood, taken in connection with sensitization to the hapten diphenylcyclopropenone (DPC). The chain's CDR3 is CASSPGTGRMGTEAFF. CDR3 DNA sequence: TGTGCCAGCAGCCCCGGGACAGGGAGGATGGGGACTGAAGCTTTCTTT.